A selection of T cell receptor beta chains follows, all from one sample in a study of cytomegalovirus exposure and HLA in healthy donors. The method was immunoSEQ multiplex PCR; TCRdb's version includes in-frame clones alone and lacks a portion of them. Among some 200,000 clones listed, 79% were seen once. Sequencing was performed on PBMCs. The origin of the receptors is a girl aged 10-17 years in good health and CMV-seropositive. The CDR3 runs from the conserved cysteine through the conserved F or W. The D gene is left open where the match is weak. A clone size is listed for some rows: how often the clone was seen (once, few, many), or a class if it is expanded.

abundance	v_gene	d_gene	j_gene	CDR3nt	CDR3aa
-	TRBV6-5	-	TRBJ1-1	TGTGCCAGCAGTCTCACCGGGAACACTGAAGCTTTCTTT	CASSLTGNTEAFF
-	TRBV11-2	-	TRBJ1-3	TGTGCCAGCAGGGATCCTCGACAGGCCGGAAACACCATATATTTT	CASRDPRQAGNTIYF
-	TRBV4-3	TRBD1	TRBJ1-3	TGCGCCAGCAGCCAAGCTACCCCAGGGGGTGGAAACACCATATATTTT	CASSQATPGGGNTIYF
-	TRBV4-1	-	TRBJ1-5	TGCGCCAGCAGCCAAGATTCGGGGGTCGGGAGCAATCAGCCCCAGCATTTT	CASSQDSGVGSNQPQHF
-	TRBV5-1	-	TRBJ1-4	TGCGCCAGCAGCTCTAGAGAGAGCCAAAATGAAAAACTGTTTTTT	CASSSRESQNEKLFF
few	TRBV5-8	TRBD1	TRBJ1-5	TGTGCCAGCAGCTTGGGGACAGGGGGTTATAGCAATCAGCCCCAGCATTTT	CASSLGTGGYSNQPQHF
-	TRBV6-5	TRBD1	TRBJ1-5	TGTGCCAGCAGTTACGGACAGGATAGCAATCAGCCCCAGCATTTT	CASSYGQDSNQPQHF
-	TRBV7-9	-	TRBJ2-5	TGTGCCAGCAGCTTAGCAAGTTCAGGGGTAGGGCAAGAGACCCAGTACTTC	CASSLASSGVGQETQYF
-	TRBV9	TRBD1	TRBJ2-2	TGTGCCAGCAACCCCGGGACAGGGAACACCGGGGAGCTGTTTTTT	CASNPGTGNTGELFF
-	TRBV27	-	TRBJ1-3	TGTGCCAGTAAAACTGGAAACACCATATATTTT	CASKTGNTIYF
-	TRBV6-5	-	TRBJ1-2	TGTGCCAGCAGTTACCACGGGGGGCCCTATGGCTACACCTTC	CASSYHGGPYGYTF
-	TRBV5-4	TRBD1	TRBJ1-3	TGTGCCAGCAGCTCGGACAGGGGCTCTGGAAACACCATATATTTT	CASSSDRGSGNTIYF
-	TRBV30	TRBD2	TRBJ2-4	TGTGCCTGGAGTGTTGCTAGCGGGGGGGCGGGTCGCAAAAACATTCAGTACTTC	CAWSVASGGAGRKNIQYF
-	TRBV5-1	-	TRBJ1-4	TGCGCCAGCAGCTTGGTACAGGGCACAACTAATGAAAAACTGTTTTTT	CASSLVQGTTNEKLFF
-	TRBV6-1	TRBD1	TRBJ1-2	TGTGCCAGCAGTGAAGCCCTGGGACAGCTCTACTATGGCTACACCTTC	CASSEALGQLYYGYTF
-	TRBV5-5	-	TRBJ1-2	TGTGCCAGCAGCGCCGGACTGTCGAACTATGGCTACACCTTC	CASSAGLSNYGYTF
-	TRBV6-5	-	TRBJ1-5	TGTGCCAGCAGCCCCTGGGGACAAAGGAGGTCGCCCCAGCATTTT	CASSPWGQRRSPQHF
-	TRBV4-3	-	TRBJ2-2	TGCGCCAGCAGCCAAGATTACGGAGGGGGCGCAGGGGAGCTGTTTTTT	CASSQDYGGGAGELFF
-	TRBV2	TRBD1	TRBJ2-7	TGTGCCAGCAGTGTAGGACAGGGGCTATCCTACGAGCAGTACTTC	CASSVGQGLSYEQYF
-	TRBV19	TRBD1	TRBJ1-2	TGTGCCAGTAGCGACCAAACAGGGGGCGGCGGCTACACCTTC	CASSDQTGGGGYTF
-	TRBV2	-	TRBJ1-5	TGTGCCAGCCGCGGGGCGTATAGCAATCAGCCCCAGCATTTT	CASRGAYSNQPQHF
-	TRBV27	-	TRBJ1-1	TGTGCCAGCGGATGGACAGCGGGGTTGGGCACTGAAGCTTTCTTT	CASGWTAGLGTEAFF
-	TRBV7-9	TRBD1	TRBJ2-5	TGTGCCAGCAGGACAGGGGTAGAGACCCAGTACTTC	CASRTGVETQYF
few	TRBV9	TRBD1	TRBJ1-2	TGTGCCAGCAGCGTAGGGGACAGTGCGTGGGGTGGCTACACCTTC	CASSVGDSAWGGYTF
few	TRBV7-2	TRBD1	TRBJ1-4	TGTGCCAGCAGCTTAGCAGGGGGCGGAAAACTGTTTTTT	CASSLAGGGKLFF
-	TRBV5-1	TRBD1	TRBJ2-7	TGCGCCAGCAGCTTGGGACAGGGACCCCACGAGCAGTACTTC	CASSLGQGPHEQYF
-	TRBV27	TRBD1	TRBJ2-3	TGTGCCAGCAGTCAAACAGGGGCGACAGATACGCAGTATTTT	CASSQTGATDTQYF
-	TRBV6-5	-	TRBJ1-1	TGTGCCAGCAGTTACTCAGACACCCTGAACACTGAAGCTTTCTTT	CASSYSDTLNTEAFF
-	TRBV29-1	-	TRBJ2-1	TGCAGCGCCCTTACACAGAGTAGGTCCTACAATGAGCAGTTCTTC	CSALTQSRSYNEQFF
-	TRBV19	-	TRBJ1-2	TGTGCCAGTAGTATCTCCGGAGACTATGGCTACACCTTC	CASSISGDYGYTF
-	TRBV2	-	TRBJ1-5	TGTGCCAGCAGTGTACAGAACAGGGACAATCAGCCCCAGCATTTT	CASSVQNRDNQPQHF
-	TRBV10-2	-	TRBJ2-1	TGCGCCAGCAGCGCAACAGTGAACTCCTACAATGAGCAGTTCTTC	CASSATVNSYNEQFF
-	TRBV6-4	TRBD2	TRBJ2-3	TGTGCCAGCAGTGATGGGAGGGGCTTGGGCACAGATACGCAGTATTTT	CASSDGRGLGTDTQYF
-	TRBV9	-	TRBJ2-5	TGTGCCAGCAGCGTAGCCGGGTACTTTCAAGAGACCCAGTACTTC	CASSVAGYFQETQYF
-	TRBV18	TRBD2	TRBJ2-7	TGTGCCAGCTCACCACCCGGGGGGGATCTCCACGAGCAGTACTTC	CASSPPGGDLHEQYF
-	TRBV4-2	-	TRBJ2-1	TGTGCCAGCAGCCCAACAGCACTTCTCTCCTACAATGAGCAGTTCTTC	CASSPTALLSYNEQFF